The TCR beta chain described here comes from a study of blood T cell repertoires in COVID-19. Overall study context: COVID-19 samples from acute and convalescent phases originated in the United States, Italy and Spain.

Membership in each cohort depended on participant-reported clinical history. Methods used by the authors: By means of reference gene primer amplification, nucleated cell counts were estimated. Here immunoSEQ multiplex PCR was the method, and the copy in TCRdb shows in-frame clones only, minus some. V and J calls and clone size are given by that table; D and trimming were obtained from the DNA. The repertoire holds roughly 250,000 clones, with 80% to 90% as singletons. Sequencing input: PBMCs or T cells enriched from blood (not recorded which). This sequence originates from a woman aged 25 to 39 who had recovered from COVID-19.

The CDR3 sequence is CASRATPGMPPLHF. CDR3 nucleotides: TGTGCCAGCAGGGCGACGCCAGGGATGCCACCCCTCCACTTT. The chain is built from TRBV2 and TRBJ1-6, with a tentative D call TRBD1 (5 bases). Germline CDR1 and CDR2: SNHLY and FYNNEI. The CDR3 runs 14 residues. The V end lost 6 bases, the J end lost 11 bases, and 17 bases lay between the germline ends. The full variable domain, its missing parts supplied by reference TRBV2 and TRBJ1-6, is EPEVTQTPSHQVTQMGQEVILRCVPISNHLYFYWYRQILGQKVEFLVSFYNNEISEKSEIFDDQFSVERPDGSNFTLKIRSTKLEDSAMYFCASRATPGMPPLHFGNGTRLTVT.